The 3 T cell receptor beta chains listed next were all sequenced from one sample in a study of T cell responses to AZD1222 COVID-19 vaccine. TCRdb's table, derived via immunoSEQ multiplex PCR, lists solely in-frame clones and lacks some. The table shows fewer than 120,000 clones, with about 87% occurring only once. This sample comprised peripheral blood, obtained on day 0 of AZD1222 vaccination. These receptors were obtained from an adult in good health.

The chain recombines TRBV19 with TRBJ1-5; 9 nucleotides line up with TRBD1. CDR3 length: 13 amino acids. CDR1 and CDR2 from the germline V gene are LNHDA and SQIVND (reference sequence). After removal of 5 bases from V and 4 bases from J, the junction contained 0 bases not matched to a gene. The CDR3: CASSGTGNQPQHF. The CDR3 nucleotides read TGTGCCAGTAGTGGGACAGGGAATCAGCCCCAGCATTTT.

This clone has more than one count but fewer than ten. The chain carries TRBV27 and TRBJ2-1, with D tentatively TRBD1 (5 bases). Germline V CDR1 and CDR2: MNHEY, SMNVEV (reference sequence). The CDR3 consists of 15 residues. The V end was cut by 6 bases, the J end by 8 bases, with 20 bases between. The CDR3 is CASSSDPAGYDEQFF. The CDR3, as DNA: TGTGCCAGCAGCTCCGACCCAGCAGGGTACGATGAGCAGTTCTTC.

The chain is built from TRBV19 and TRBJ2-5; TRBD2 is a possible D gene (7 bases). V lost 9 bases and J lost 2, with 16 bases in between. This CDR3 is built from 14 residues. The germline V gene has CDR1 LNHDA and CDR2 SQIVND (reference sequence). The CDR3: CASSRGADQETQYF. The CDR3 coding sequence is TGTGCCAGCAGCCGGGGGGCAGATCAAGAGACCCAGTACTTC.